The T cell receptor beta chain under discussion was sequenced for a study of T cell repertoires in cytomegalovirus infection. TCRdb re-analysed the reads in MiXCR, keeping a single row per CDR3 protein. The repertoire holds around 900,000 distinct CDR3 sequences, with roughly a third as singletons. To note about this clonotype: Its antigen is still unknown. One end of the junction does not line up with germline, which may come from a read error.

Sequenced material: cultured CD8+ T cells from PBMCs, taken from culture after CMV antigen stimulation. This sequence was found in a human donor in good health (CMV status not recorded). Some clones in this sample may be carry-over from other donors' samples.

The chain's CDR3 is CVSSQGEGRMNTEAFF. In nucleotides, the CDR3 is TGCGTCAGCAGCCAAGGGGAGGGGAGGATGAACACTGAAGCTTTCTTT. The V and J genes are TRBV4-3 and TRBJ1-1; a possible D gene is TRBD1 (5 bases). This CDR3 has 16 amino acids. Germline lookup yields CDR1 LGHNA and CDR2 YSLEER.